This T cell receptor (beta chain) was sequenced in a study of early T cells in non-severe SARS-CoV-2 infection. On this clonotype: A clone one base away is much larger, so this may be a read error.

Germline V CDR1 and CDR2: MDHEN, SYDVKM. CDR3 size: 15 residues. The TCR library protocol was used to attach unique molecular identifiers. These identifiers were attached to individual cDNA molecules. TCRdb reprocessed the 5' RACE reads with MiXCR, giving one entry per CDR3 protein. The sample consists of over 75,000 distinct CDR3 sequences, roughly an eighth of them appearing once. The specimen sequenced was whole blood. This clonotype was sampled from an adult who was a healthcare worker with PCR-confirmed SARS-CoV-2 infection or an uninfected control (not recorded which). The chain uses TRBV28 and TRBJ1-1, with D possibly TRBD1 on 5 matching bases. CDR3 nucleotides: TGTGCCAGCAGTTTCAACGCAGGGAGGAGCGCTGAAGCTATCTTT. It translates to CASSFNAGRSAEAIF.